A single sample is the source of the 30 T cell receptor beta chains below, sequenced in a study of cytomegalovirus exposure and HLA in healthy donors. The PCR made use of 60 Vbeta and 13 Jbeta primers. Sequencing used immunoSEQ multiplex PCR; TCRdb keeps in-frame clones, though not all of them. The data hold about 120,000 clones, with 81% observed a single time. The specimen was PBMCs. The receptor set was obtained from a woman in her 30s in good health and CMV-seronegative.

The chain employs TRBV27 and TRBJ2-7; 11 bases line up with TRBD2. Losses at the gene ends were 5 bases for V and 1 base for J; bases not matched to a gene: 4. The CDR3 runs to 15 residues. Germline CDR1 is MNHEY and CDR2 is SMNVEV (reference sequence). Written as DNA, the CDR3 is TGTGCCAGCAGTGGGGGACTAGCGGCTTCCTACGAGCAGTACTTC. Translating it yields CASSGGLAASYEQYF.

To note about this clone: One end of the junction is discordant with germline, which a read error may explain. The chain's CDR3 is CASRGAGSGCTF. CDR3 in DNA: TGTGCCAGCAGAGGGGCAGGATCTGGCTGCACCTTC. The chain uses TRBV6-1 and TRBJ1-2, with D possibly being TRBD1 (5 bases). CDR1 and CDR2 (germline): MNHNS, SASEGT. The CDR3 spans 12 residues.

The CDR3 DNA reads as TGTGCCAGCAGCGGACAGAGCTACGAGCAGTACTTC. Amino acid sequence: CASSGQSYEQYF. The rearrangement joins TRBV28 to TRBJ2-7; D may be TRBD1 (6 bases). Germline V lookup: CDR1 MDHEN, CDR2 SYDVKM. The CDR3 consists of 12 residues. V shed 6 bases and J shed 3 bases, with 9 bases lying between them.

The count of this clone is one. The chain combines TRBV27 with TRBJ2-2, with TRBD2 matching 10 bases. V lost 10 bases to trimming and J lost 1 base; unmatched junction nucleotides: 9. The CDR3 is 16 residues long. CDR1 and CDR2 (germline): MNHEY, SMNVEV (reference sequence). The CDR3 sequence is CANQSGLAVNTGELFF. For the CDR3, the DNA is TGTGCCAACCAATCCGGACTAGCGGTGAACACCGGGGAGCTGTTTTTT.

The rearrangement uses TRBV27 and TRBJ2-1, with 10 positions matching TRBD2. This CDR3 region has 15 residues. The ends lost 2 bases at V and 9 bases at J; junction bases unmatched: 7. The germline V gene encodes CDR1 MNHEY and CDR2 SMNVEV (reference sequence). CDR3 coding DNA: TGTGCCAGCAGTTTAAGTCTAGCGGGAGTCGGTGAGCAGTTCTTC. As protein: CASSLSLAGVGEQFF.

This clone was seen a handful of times. The genes are TRBV5-1 and TRBJ2-7, with 7 bases fitting TRBD2. This CDR3 has 14 amino acids. From germline, CDR1 is SGHRS and CDR2 YFSETQ. Unmatched junction bases numbered 9, after V lost 4 bases and J lost 5 bases. Written as DNA, the CDR3 is TGCGCCAGCAGCGGGGGGGGGTCGGCGAACGAGCAGTACTTC. The encoded protein is CASSGGGSANEQYF.

This chain joins TRBV7-3 and TRBJ1-2; D might be TRBD1 (5 bases). The length of the CDR3 is 14 residues. From germline, CDR1 is SGHTA and CDR2 FQGTGA. V lost 6 bases and J 4 bases, leaving 15 bases between the germline ends. As DNA, the CDR3 is TGTGCCAGCAGTAACGGGCAGGGAGGCTATGGCTACACCTTC. Encoded protein: CASSNGQGGYGYTF.

This chain links TRBV18 with TRBJ2-7; 12 bases map to TRBD2. V dropped 3 bases and J dropped 5; count of bases not matched to a gene: 5. CDR1 and CDR2 from the germline V gene are KGHSH and LQKENI. The CDR3 is 15 residues long. The CDR3 loop reads CASSPGLAGYDEQYF. The CDR3 region has the DNA TGTGCCAGCTCACCCGGACTAGCGGGATATGACGAGCAGTACTTC.

The chain recombines TRBV10-3 with TRBJ2-5; 11 nucleotides line up with TRBD1. This CDR3 is 14 amino acids long. CDR1 and CDR2 (germline): ENHRY, SYGVKD. The V gene end was trimmed by 11 bases and the J gene end by 4 bases; junction bases not matched to a gene: 9. The CDR3 nucleotides are TGTGCCTCAACTACCGGGACAGGGGGAGAGACCCAGTACTTC. This sequence encodes CASTTGTGGETQYF.

A single count supports this clone. This chain uses TRBV11-2 with TRBJ1-1, with D perhaps matching TRBD1 (5 bases). Trimming left V 5 bases short and J 3 bases short, with 13 bases between. Germline CDR1 and CDR2: SGHAT and FQNNGV. The CDR3 sequence is 14 residues long. In DNA form, the CDR3 reads TGTGCCAGCAGCCCCCCAGGGTTGGACACTGAAGCTTTCTTT. Encoded protein: CASSPPGLDTEAFF.

This chain connects TRBV28 to TRBJ2-1; D perhaps matches TRBD2 (5 bases). The CDR3 consists of 16 residues. CDR1 and CDR2 (germline): MDHEN, SYDVKM. V lost 3 bases, J lost 4 bases, and 16 bases lay in between. Here the CDR3 reads CASSLSGATLYNEQFF. CDR3 bases: TGTGCCAGCAGTTTGAGCGGAGCGACCCTATACAATGAGCAGTTCTTC.

The genes are TRBV7-9 and TRBJ2-5; TRBD1 matches 7 bases. The CDR3 has 15 residues. Germline V lookup: CDR1 SEHNR, CDR2 FQNEAQ (reference sequence). The V gene end was trimmed by 1 base and the J gene end by 5 bases; junction bases not matched to a gene: 7. The CDR3 nucleotides are TGTGCCAGCAGCTTAGAGACAGGGTCCCAGGAGACCCAGTACTTC. Amino acid sequence: CASSLETGSQETQYF.

V and J are TRBV15 and TRBJ1-1; D not resolved. The CDR3 loop spans 14 amino acids. V was clipped by 1 base and J by 3 bases, with 9 bases between them. Germline CDR1 LNHNV, CDR2 YYDKDF (reference sequence). CDR3 loop: CATSRGNTDTEAFF. Written as DNA, the CDR3 is TGTGCCACCAGCAGAGGCAATACAGACACTGAAGCTTTCTTT.

The chain recombines TRBV25-1 with TRBJ1-4, with TRBD1 identical over 9 bases. Trimming cost V 3 bases and J 10 bases; bases outside gene matches: 12. The CDR3 spans 16 residues. From germline, CDR1 is MGHDK and CDR2 SYGVNS. This CDR3 is CASSDFTQGARGKLFF. The CDR3 nucleotides are TGTGCCAGCAGTGACTTCACACAGGGGGCCCGGGGAAAACTGTTTTTT.

This clone was seen more than once but under ten times. The V gene is TRBV6-1, the J gene TRBJ2-7, with TRBD2 identical over 10 bases. The length of the CDR3 is 15 residues. Germline trimming cut 5 bases from V and 3 bases from J; bases unmatched to any gene: 7. Germline values: CDR1 MNHNS, CDR2 SASEGT. CDR3 amino acids: CASSNPSGRLYEQYF. The CDR3 DNA reads TGTGCCAGCAGTAACCCTAGCGGGAGACTCTACGAGCAGTACTTC.

The V and J genes are TRBV28 and TRBJ1-2; TRBD1 might be the D (6 bases). Trimming removed 6 bases at V and 5 bases at J, with 16 bases between. The CDR3 has 14 residues. Germline V gene lookup returns CDR1 MDHEN and CDR2 SYDVKM. The CDR3 DNA sequence: TGTGCCAGCAGCGAAACAGGGCCCGTTTATGGCTACACCTTC. Its translation is CASSETGPVYGYTF.

The CDR3: CATSRLTSASYNEQFF. The CDR3 bases are TGTGCCACCAGCAGACTTACTAGCGCCTCCTACAATGAGCAGTTCTTC. The chain couples TRBV15 to TRBJ2-1; TRBD2 matches 7 bases. J gave up 0 bases and V 2 bases, and 4 bases lay outside the gene matches. Germline V gene lookup returns CDR1 LNHNV and CDR2 YYDKDF (reference sequence). The CDR3 sequence is 16 residues long.

About this clone: Distinct nucleotide sequences in the sample also encode this CDR3. The chain combines TRBV5-1 with TRBJ1-5; TRBD1 might be the D (5 bases). The CDR3 contains 14 residues. The V and J ends lost 4 bases and 0 bases respectively, with 8 bases between them. Germline CDR1 is SGHRS and CDR2 is YFSETQ. CDR3 DNA: TGCGCCAGCAGCACAGGTTATAGCAATCAGCCCCAGCATTTT. Translation gives CASSTGYSNQPQHF. Drawing the rest from reference TRBV5-1 and TRBJ1-5, the complete variable domain is KAGVTQTPRYLIKTRGQQVTLSCSPISGHRSVSWYQQTPGQGLQFLFEYFSETQRNKGNFPGRFSGRQFSNSRSEMNVSTLELGDSALYLCASSTGYSNQPQHFGDGTRLSIL.

The chain combines TRBV7-6 with TRBJ1-4; 7 bases are a match to TRBD1. Germline lookup yields CDR1 SGHVS and CDR2 FNYEAQ. The ends lost 8 bases at V and 7 bases at J; junction bases unmatched: 7. The length of the CDR3 is 13 residues. CDR3 nucleotide sequence: TGTGCCAGCTCGTTGGCAGGGGGTGAAAAACTGTTTTTT. It is translated as CASSLAGGEKLFF.

CDR3 DNA sequence: TGCGCCAGCAGCCTACAGGGGGACACTGAAGCTTTCTTT. Translation gives CASSLQGDTEAFF. The rearrangement links TRBV5-1 to TRBJ1-1; 8 bases match TRBD1. The CDR3 has 13 amino acids. CDR1 is SGHRS and CDR2 is YFSETQ in the germline V gene. With 4 bases clipped from V and 3 bases from J, the junction kept 2 bases outside the gene matches. Full variable domain (rest looked up from reference TRBV5-1 and TRBJ1-1): KAGVTQTPRYLIKTRGQQVTLSCSPISGHRSVSWYQQTPGQGLQFLFEYFSETQRNKGNFPGRFSGRQFSNSRSEMNVSTLELGDSALYLCASSLQGDTEAFFGQGTRLTVV.

V is TRBV7-8 and J is TRBJ2-3; a weak D match, TRBD2 (5 bases). V gave up 5 bases and J gave up 2 bases, with 17 bases separating them. CDR1 and CDR2 (germline): SGHVS, FQNEAQ. The CDR3 runs to 16 residues. CDR3 region: CASSARRRAFTDTQYF. The CDR3, as DNA: TGTGCCAGCAGCGCCCGGAGGCGGGCTTTCACAGATACGCAGTATTTT.

The rearrangement uses TRBV2 and TRBJ1-1; perhaps TRBD1 as D (5 bases). This CDR3 has 15 amino acids. V was trimmed by 3 bases and J by 0 bases, leaving 11 bases between them. The germline CDR1 and CDR2 sequences are SNHLY and FYNNEI. CDR3 loop: CASSDHGGVNTEAFF. The CDR3 DNA reads as TGTGCCAGCAGTGACCACGGGGGGGTGAACACTGAAGCTTTCTTT. Together with reference TRBV2 and TRBJ1-1, the CDR3 gives the full variable domain: EPEVTQTPSHQVTQMGQEVILRCVPISNHLYFYWYRQILGQKVEFLVSFYNNEISEKSEIFDDQFSVERPDGSNFTLKIRSTKLEDSAMYFCASSDHGGVNTEAFFGQGTRLTVV.

V and J are TRBV7-3 and TRBJ2-1; perhaps TRBD1 as D (6 bases). Trimming left V 6 bases short and J 0 bases short, with 15 bases between. Germline CDR1 is SGHTA and CDR2 is FQGTGA. The CDR3 consists of 16 residues. The CDR3 loop is CASSPVGASSYNEQFF. In DNA, the CDR3 is TGTGCCAGCAGTCCCGTGGGGGCAAGCTCCTACAATGAGCAGTTCTTC. Variable domain in full (rest from reference TRBV7-3 and TRBJ2-1): GAGVSQTPSNKVTEKGKYVELRCDPISGHTALYWYRQSLGQGPEFLIYFQGTGAADDSGLPNDRFFAVRPEGSVSTLKIQRTERGDSAVYLCASSPVGASSYNEQFFGPGTRLTVL.

This rearrangement joins TRBV19 to TRBJ2-5; D may be TRBD2 (5 bases). Between the trimmed V and J ends, which lost 6 bases and 0 bases, there was a span of 8 bases. The CDR3 contains 13 residues. Germline assignment: CDR1 LNHDA and CDR2 SQIVND (reference sequence). CDR3 protein: CASRGLYQETQYF. CDR3 nucleotide sequence: TGTGCCAGTAGAGGACTGTACCAAGAGACCCAGTACTTC.

The chain couples TRBV9 to TRBJ1-3; no clear D. V was pared by 2 bases and J by 0 bases, with 9 bases between. This CDR3 has 15 amino acids. From germline, CDR1 is SGDLS and CDR2 YYNGEE. CDR3 loop: CASSVGGNSGNTIYF. The CDR3 bases are TGTGCCAGCAGCGTGGGCGGGAACTCTGGAAACACCATATATTTT.

This chain joins TRBV14 and TRBJ1-4; no clear D. V dropped 4 bases and J dropped 8 bases, with 11 bases sitting between them. The CDR3 has 13 residues. Per the germline V gene, CDR1 is SGHDN and CDR2 is FVKESK. The DNA of the CDR3 is TGTGCCAGCAGCCTAAGTATCAGGGAAAAACTGTTTTTT. Translating it yields CASSLSIREKLFF.

The CDR3 sequence is CASSLAGPGNEQFF. The CDR3 coding sequence is TGCGCCAGCAGCTTGGCCGGACCGGGGAATGAGCAGTTCTTC. The rearrangement links TRBV5-1 to TRBJ2-1; D might be TRBD2 (5 bases). Germline CDR1 SGHRS, CDR2 YFSETQ. The germline V and J ends were trimmed by 0 bases and 7 bases, with 11 bases remaining between them. CDR3 length equals 14 residues.

The chain recombines TRBV7-9 with TRBJ1-5, with TRBD1 matching over 7 bases. Per the germline V gene, CDR1 is SEHNR and CDR2 is FQNEAQ (reference sequence). V lost 5 bases, J lost 13 bases, and 8 bases stayed unmatched. The CDR3 is 12 residues long. In DNA form, the CDR3 reads TGTGCCAGCAGCCCAGGGGACAGAGGTCAGCATTTT. Residues: CASSPGDRGQHF.

The chain links TRBV5-1 to TRBJ2-2; 10 bases map to TRBD1. The CDR3 contains 16 residues. V trimming: 4 bases; J trimming: 4 bases; junction bases outside the gene matches: 7. Germline CDR1 reads SGHRS; CDR2 reads YFSETQ. DNA of the CDR3: TGCGCCAGCAGCCCGATGACAGGGGGCCGCACCGGGGAGCTGTTTTTT. Amino acids: CASSPMTGGRTGELFF.

The chain links TRBV5-4 to TRBJ2-1; 12 bases agree with TRBD2. CDR1 SGHNT and CDR2 YYREEE come from the germline V gene (reference sequence). Unmatched junction bases numbered 13, after V lost 4 bases and J lost 14 bases. The CDR3 is made up of 15 amino acids. The CDR3 sequence is CASSGGLAGPTYEFF. The CDR3 nucleotides read TGTGCCAGCAGCGGCGGACTAGCGGGGCCCACTTACGAGTTCTTC.